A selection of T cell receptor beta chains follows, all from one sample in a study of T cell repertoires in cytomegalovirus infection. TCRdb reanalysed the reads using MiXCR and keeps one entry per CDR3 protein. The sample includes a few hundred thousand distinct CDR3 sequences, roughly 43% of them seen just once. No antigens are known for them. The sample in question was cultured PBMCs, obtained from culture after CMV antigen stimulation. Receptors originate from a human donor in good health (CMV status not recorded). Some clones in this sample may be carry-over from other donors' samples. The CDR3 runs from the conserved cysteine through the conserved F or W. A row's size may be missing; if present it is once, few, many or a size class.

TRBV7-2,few,CASSLNGRPYEQYF
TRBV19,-,CASSILGQVAENSPLHF
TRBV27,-,CASSLFNSYNEQFF
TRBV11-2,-,CASSLDGLAPHNEQFF
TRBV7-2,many,CASSLGTVNYGYTF
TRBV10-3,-,CAISEIVTPDYGGYTF
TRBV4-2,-,CASSQGQATDTQYF
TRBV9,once,CASSESGWSEQYF
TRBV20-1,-,CSARAPGSYNEQFF
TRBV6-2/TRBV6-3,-,CASSYPLSGAYIHGYTF
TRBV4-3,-,CASSGRLAGEQFF
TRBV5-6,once,CASSLFPWNTEAFF
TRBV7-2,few,CASSLVGGSMYEQYF
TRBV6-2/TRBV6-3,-,CASSYGRLAPNYEQYF
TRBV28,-,CASSSLQGRMGETQYF
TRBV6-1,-,CASRRRGITDTQYF
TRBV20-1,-,CSKGQNTQYF
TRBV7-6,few,CASSSQGATGGYEKLFF
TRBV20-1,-,CSARAGRTNEKLFF
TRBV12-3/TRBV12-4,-,CASSFSGGASYTGELFF
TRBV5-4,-,CASSDTSGAPNEQFF
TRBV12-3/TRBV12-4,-,CASSFGRHYEQYF
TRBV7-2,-,CASSLIAGPDTQYF
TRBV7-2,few,CASSPGTGFYEQYF
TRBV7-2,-,CASSRSGGGSNEQFF
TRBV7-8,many,CASSYGPNYGYTF
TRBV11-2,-,CASSLGPSDTQYF
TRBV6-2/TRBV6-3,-,CASSYPPGGATYEQYF
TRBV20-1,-,CSAKGHPAVYEQYF
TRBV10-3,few,CAISGDISTDTQYF
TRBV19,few,CASSPPSQRKRQTF